Shown below are 9 T cell receptor beta chains from a single sample sequenced in a study of blood T cell repertoires in COVID-19. This table comes from immunoSEQ multiplex PCR, and its TCRdb copy is limited to in-frame clones, with some not included. The sample carries 200,000 to 300,000 clones, about 85% recorded once. Material: peripheral blood. Receptors originate from a man between 18 and 29 years old with active or convalescent COVID-19.

V and J are TRBV28 and TRBJ2-1; tentative D call: TRBD2 (6 bases). CDR3 length equals 13 residues. Germline V gives CDR1 MDHEN, CDR2 SYDVKM. V gave up 5 bases and J gave up 8 bases, with 13 bases separating them. CDR3 loop: CASSTVAAHEQFF. DNA for the CDR3: TGTGCCAGCAGTACCGTAGCGGCTCATGAGCAGTTCTTC.

The chain joins TRBV5-1 to TRBJ1-1; D gene ambiguous. Germline V gene data show CDR1 as SGHRS and CDR2 as YFSETQ. This CDR3 is 14 amino acids long. The V end was cut by 4 bases, the J end by 5 bases, with 15 bases between. CDR3 amino acids: CASSANIEATEAFF. The CDR3 bases are TGCGCCAGCAGCGCTAATATCGAAGCGACTGAAGCTTTCTTT.

This chain joins TRBV27 and TRBJ2-7; 7 positions match TRBD2. Germline V gives CDR1 MNHEY, CDR2 SMNVEV (reference sequence). The CDR3 length is 13 residues. With 8 bases clipped from V and 1 base from J, the junction kept 5 bases outside the gene matches. The CDR3 spells CASHSGLSYEQYF. CDR3 DNA sequence: TGTGCCAGCCACTCGGGACTATCCTACGAGCAGTACTTC.

This clone was counted between two and nine times. This chain uses TRBV6-2 or TRBV6-3 with TRBJ1-5; D remains ambiguous. This CDR3 has 11 amino acids. Germline CDR1 reads MNHEY; CDR2 reads SVGEGT. With 8 bases removed from V and 6 bases from J, the gap between germline ends came to 8 bases. In DNA form, the CDR3 reads TGTGCCAGCGGCCTGAGTCAGCCCCAGCATTTT. Amino acid sequence: CASGLSQPQHF.

CDR3 in amino acids: CASSIYATSGDTQYF. DNA for the CDR3: TGTGCCAGTAGTATTTACGCCACCAGCGGGGATACGCAGTATTTT. The V and J genes are TRBV19 and TRBJ2-3, with D possibly TRBD2 on 6 matching bases. The germline gives CDR1 LNHDA, CDR2 SQIVND (reference sequence). CDR3 length: 15 residues. Trimming left V 3 bases short and J 6 bases short, with 16 bases between.

The chain employs TRBV6-5 and TRBJ1-1; tentative D call: TRBD1 (6 bases). Trimming stripped 4 bases from V and 2 bases from J, with 8 bases between. CDR3 length equals 13 residues. Germline assignment: CDR1 MNHEY and CDR2 SVGAGI. CDR3 in amino acids: CASSSTGNTEAFF. The CDR3 nucleotides read TGTGCCAGCAGTTCGACAGGTAACACTGAAGCTTTCTTT.

The chain uses TRBV5-1 and TRBJ1-2, with D maybe TRBD1 (6 bases). The CDR3 consists of 14 residues. Germline V CDR1 and CDR2: SGHRS, YFSETQ. V shed 1 base and J shed 7 bases, with 14 bases lying between them. CDR3 DNA: TGCGCCAGCAGCTTGAGCAGGGGTTCGGGTGGCTACACCTTC. Translating it yields CASSLSRGSGGYTF.

CDR3 sequence (DNA): TGTGCCAGCAGCTTAGCTACAGACACAAATTCACCCCTCCACTTT. Residues: CASSLATDTNSPLHF. The V gene is TRBV7-9, the J gene TRBJ1-6; no clear D gene. The germline CDR1 and CDR2 sequences are SEHNR and FQNEAQ (reference sequence). The V gene lost 0 bases and the J gene lost 7 bases, with 10 bases spanning the gap. This CDR3 contains 15 residues.

The V and J genes are TRBV5-4 and TRBJ2-7; D perhaps matches TRBD1 (5 bases). This CDR3 comprises 14 residues. V was clipped by 5 bases and J by 2 bases, with 14 bases between them. The germline CDR1 and CDR2 sequences are SGHNT and YYREEE (reference sequence). CDR3 sequence: CASSPSDTAYEQYF. DNA of the CDR3: TGTGCCAGCAGTCCATCGGACACAGCCTACGAGCAGTACTTC.